The entry that follows covers one T cell receptor beta chain sequence. The data were taken from a study of OX40 agonist ivuxolimab in advanced cancers. Assay used: immunoSEQ multiplex PCR; TCRdb lists only in-frame clones, some missing. The sample shows about 67,000 clones, approximately 90% of them seen only once. The CDR3 is made up of 12 amino acids. Looked up from germline, CDR1 is SNHLY and CDR2 is FYNNEI. V was pared by 7 bases and J by 8 bases, with 12 bases between. The specimen was CD4+ or CD8+ T cells sorted from blood, collected in a trial of the OX40 agonist ivuxolimab. The receptor was derived from an adult with an advanced solid tumor such as melanoma, head and neck, liver or kidney cancer. The chain employs TRBV2 and TRBJ2-1; maybe TRBD2 (5 bases). The CDR3 sequence is CASMRVGDEQFF. The CDR3 coding sequence is TGTGCCAGCATGAGGGTAGGCGATGAGCAGTTCTTC. The full variable domain, with the rest looked up from reference TRBV2 and TRBJ2-1, is EPEVTQTPSHQVTQMGQEVILRCVPISNHLYFYWYRQILGQKVEFLVSFYNNEISEKSEIFDDQFSVERPDGSNFTLKIRSTKLEDSAMYFCASMRVGDEQFFGPGTRLTVL.